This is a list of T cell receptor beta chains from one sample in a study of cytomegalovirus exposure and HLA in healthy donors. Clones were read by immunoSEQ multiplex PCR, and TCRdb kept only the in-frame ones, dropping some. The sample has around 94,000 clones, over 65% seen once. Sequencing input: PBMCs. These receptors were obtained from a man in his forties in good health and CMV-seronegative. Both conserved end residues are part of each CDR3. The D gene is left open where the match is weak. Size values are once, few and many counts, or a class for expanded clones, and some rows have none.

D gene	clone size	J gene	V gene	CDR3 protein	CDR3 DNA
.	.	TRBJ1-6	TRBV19	CASSISWSSYNSPLHF	TGTGCCAGTAGTATATCGTGGAGCTCCTATAATTCACCCCTCCACTTT
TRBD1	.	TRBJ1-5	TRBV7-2	CASSTGTGGPLSNQPQHF	TGTGCCAGCAGCACCGGGACAGGGGGCCCCCTTAGCAATCAGCCCCAGCATTTT
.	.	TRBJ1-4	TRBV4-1	CASSRNRATNEKLFF	TGCGCCAGCAGCAGAAACAGGGCAACTAATGAAAAACTGTTTTTT
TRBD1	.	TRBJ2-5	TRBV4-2	CAGSARGRPQETQYF	TGTGCCGGCAGCGCCAGGGGGCGCCCCCAAGAGACCCAGTACTTC
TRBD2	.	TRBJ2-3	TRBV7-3	CASSFDALAASTDTQYF	TGTGCCAGCAGCTTTGACGCACTAGCGGCAAGCACAGATACGCAGTATTTT
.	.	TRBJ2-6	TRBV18	CASSLGAGSGANVLTF	TGTGCCAGCTCACTAGGGGCCGGCTCTGGGGCCAACGTCCTGACTTTC
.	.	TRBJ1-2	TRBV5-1	CASSSIHRETNYGYTF	TGCGCCAGCAGCTCAATTCATCGGGAAACTAACTATGGCTACACCTTC
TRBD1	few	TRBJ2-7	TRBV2	CASNRGSYEQYF	TGTGCCAGCAACAGGGGATCCTACGAGCAGTACTTC
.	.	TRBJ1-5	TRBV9	CASSVGPNHQPQHF	TGTGCCAGCAGCGTGGGCCCCAATCATCAGCCCCAGCATTTT
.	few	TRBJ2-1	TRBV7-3	CASSSGDLQFF	TGTGCCAGCAGCTCGGGGGATCTTCAGTTCTTC
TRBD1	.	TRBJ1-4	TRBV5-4	CASSLAWGQGEEKLFF	TGTGCCAGCAGCTTGGCCTGGGGACAGGGAGAAGAAAAACTGTTTTTT
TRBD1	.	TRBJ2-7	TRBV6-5	CASSRPGQGENEQYF	TGTGCCAGCAGTCGCCCGGGACAGGGGGAGAACGAGCAGTACTTC
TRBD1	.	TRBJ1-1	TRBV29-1	CSATGGRVNTEAFF	TGCAGCGCCACAGGGGGCCGGGTGAACACTGAAGCTTTCTTT
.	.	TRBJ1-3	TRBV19	CASSTQSNSGNTIYF	TGTGCCAGTAGTACCCAAAGCAACTCTGGAAACACCATATATTTT
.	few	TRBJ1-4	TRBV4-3	CASSQDSWLNEKLFF	TGCGCCAGCAGCCAAGATTCGTGGCTGAATGAAAAACTGTTTTTT
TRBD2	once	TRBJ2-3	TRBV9	CASAGGVSTDTQYF	TGTGCCAGCGCCGGGGGGGTAAGCACAGATACGCAGTATTTT
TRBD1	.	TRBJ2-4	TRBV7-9	CASSLSDTGVKNIQYF	TGTGCCAGCAGCTTATCTGACACAGGGGTCAAAAACATTCAGTACTTC
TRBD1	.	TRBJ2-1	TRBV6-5	CASSPPGQVTNEQFF	TGTGCCAGCAGTCCGCCGGGACAGGTCACAAATGAGCAGTTCTTC
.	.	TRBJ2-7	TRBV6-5	CASKRQASYEQYF	TGTGCCAGCAAGAGACAGGCGTCCTACGAGCAGTACTTC
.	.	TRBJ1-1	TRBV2	CASSEERGAEAFF	TGTGCCAGCAGTGAAGAGCGGGGGGCTGAAGCTTTCTTT
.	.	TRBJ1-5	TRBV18	CASSPDGGPGAQHF	TGTGCCAGCTCACCAGATGGAGGGCCCGGGGCCCAGCATTTT
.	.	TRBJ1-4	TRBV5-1	CASSLGSLQNNEKLFF	TGCGCCAGCAGCTTGGGTTCGTTACAGAATAATGAAAAACTGTTTTTT
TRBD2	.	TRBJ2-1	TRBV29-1	CSVAPGLAGGYDNEQFF	TGCAGCGTTGCCCCTGGACTAGCGGGGGGCTACGACAATGAGCAGTTCTTC
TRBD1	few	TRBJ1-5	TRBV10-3	CAINQGGDNQPQHF	TGTGCCATCAACCAGGGGGGTGACAATCAGCCCCAGCATTTT
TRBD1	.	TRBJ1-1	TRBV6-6	CASSYAGQGHTEAFF	TGTGCCAGCAGTTACGCGGGACAGGGGCACACTGAAGCTTTCTTT
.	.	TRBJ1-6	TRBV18	CASSEDGSSYNSPLHF	TGTGCCAGCTCAGAGGACGGGAGCTCCTATAATTCACCCCTCCACTTT
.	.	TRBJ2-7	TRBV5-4	CASSFGAAGRNYEQYF	TGTGCCAGCAGCTTCGGGGCTGCGGGACGGAACTACGAGCAGTACTTC
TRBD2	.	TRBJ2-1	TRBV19	CASSPRTSTNEQFF	TGTGCCAGTAGTCCCCGGACTAGCACGAATGAGCAGTTCTTC
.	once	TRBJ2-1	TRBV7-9	CASSSTRYNEQFF	TGTGCCAGCAGCTCGACTAGGTACAATGAGCAGTTCTTC
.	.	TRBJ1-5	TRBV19	CASTQVRVGNQPQHF	TGTGCCAGTACACAAGTGAGGGTCGGCAATCAGCCCCAGCATTTT
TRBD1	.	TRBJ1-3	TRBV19	CASSMTVDRGTGNTIYF	TGTGCCAGTAGTATGACAGTGGACAGGGGGACTGGAAACACCATATATTTT
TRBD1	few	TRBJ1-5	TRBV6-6	CASSHDRGGNQPQHF	TGTGCCAGCAGCCACGACAGGGGAGGCAATCAGCCCCAGCATTTT